This T cell receptor (beta chain) was retrieved from a study of OX40 agonist ivuxolimab in advanced cancers. Study at large: People in dose escalation had one of these cancers: hepatocellular carcinoma, melanoma, renal cell or head and neck cancer. Notes on the study in general: Certain nonresponders additionally had low normalized T-cell clonal expansion. CD8+ T cells averaged more expanded clones than CD4+.

Repertoires were generated with immunoSEQ multiplex PCR, while TCRdb's copy carries only in-frame clones and drops some. Seen here are tens of thousands of clones, roughly 85% observed once, and the top ten hold around 0.37%. Patients with autoimmune history or systemic immunosuppression were excluded. The CDR3 has 15 residues. Deletions cut 4 bases from V and 2 bases from J, with 16 bases between. Germline V gives CDR1 SGDLS, CDR2 YYNGEE. A remark on this clone: Its antigen remains unidentified.

The clonotype was recovered from an adult with an advanced solid tumor such as melanoma, head and neck, liver or kidney cancer. The genes are TRBV9 and TRBJ2-7; D gene unclear. The sample in question was CD4+ or CD8+ T cells sorted from blood, obtained in a trial of the OX40 agonist ivuxolimab. The CDR3 region has the DNA TGTGCCAGCAGCCCCCTCGCAGGCCTTACCTACGAGCAGTACTTC. Encoded protein: CASSPLAGLTYEQYF. Based on the CDR3 plus reference TRBV9 and TRBJ2-7, the full variable domain is DSGVTQTPKHLITATGQRVTLRCSPRSGDLSVYWYQQSLDQGLQFLIQYYNGEERAKGNILERFSAQQFPDLHSELNLSSLELGDSALYFCASSPLAGLTYEQYFGPGTRLTVT.